The entry below gives a single TCR beta chain sequence along with its context. The antigen is undetermined. A single base separates this from a much larger clone, so it may be a read error. The source of the sample is a study of T cells after yellow fever vaccination. Study-level background: Fractions low in cell number were prepared with SMART-Seq v4 Ultra Low Input.

V lost 7 bases and J 7 bases, leaving 16 bases between the germline ends. The CDR3 is 13 residues long. Each CDR3 protein gets one entry after TCRdb re-called the 5' RACE reads with MiXCR. The sample carries about 63,000 distinct CDR3 sequences, 7.4% recorded once. Findings and caveats of the study: The secondary response showed a weaker magnitude and a faster peak, day 5 versus 15. Boosting was followed by the reappearance of most primary-vaccination clones (around 95% CD4, more than 70% CD8). Sorted repertoires could include abundant contaminating clonotypes from bulk cells.

V is TRBV12-3 or TRBV12-4 and J is TRBJ1-1; D is uncertain. The receptor was derived from a man aged 30-40 years who received the YFV17D yellow fever vaccine. Specimen: CD8+ T cells sorted from PBMCs, collected 15 days after the yellow fever booster vaccination. Written as DNA, the CDR3 is TGTGCCAGCATGGTCGGGTTGGGCAATGAAGCTTTCTTT. This encodes CASMVGLGNEAFF.